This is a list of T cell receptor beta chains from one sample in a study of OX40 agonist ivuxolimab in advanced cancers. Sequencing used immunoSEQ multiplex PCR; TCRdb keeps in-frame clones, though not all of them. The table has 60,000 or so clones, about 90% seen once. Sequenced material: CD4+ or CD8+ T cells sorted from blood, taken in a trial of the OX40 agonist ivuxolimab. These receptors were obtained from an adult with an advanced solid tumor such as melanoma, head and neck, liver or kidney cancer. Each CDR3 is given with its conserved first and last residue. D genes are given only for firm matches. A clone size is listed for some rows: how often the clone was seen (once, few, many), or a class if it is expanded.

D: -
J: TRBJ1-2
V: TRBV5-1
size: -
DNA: TGCGCCAGCAGCTCGGACCTATTTTATGGCTACACCTTC
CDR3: CASSSDLFYGYTF

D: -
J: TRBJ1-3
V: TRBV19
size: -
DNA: TGTGCCAGTGGGGTAACCGGGACACTCTCTGGAAACACCATATATTTT
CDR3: CASGVTGTLSGNTIYF

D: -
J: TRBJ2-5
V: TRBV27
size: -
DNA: TGTGCCAGCAGTCCTACACCGAGGGAGTGGGAGACCCAGTACTTC
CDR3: CASSPTPREWETQYF

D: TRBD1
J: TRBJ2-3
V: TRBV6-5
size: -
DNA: TGTGCCAGCAGAAGGGACAGGGGTGCAGATACGCAGTATTTT
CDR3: CASRRDRGADTQYF

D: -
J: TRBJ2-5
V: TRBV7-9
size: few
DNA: TGTGCCAGCAGCTTATCAGTTAGTGAGACCCAGTACTTC
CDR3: CASSLSVSETQYF

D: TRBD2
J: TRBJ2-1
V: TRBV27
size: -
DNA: TGTGCCAGCAGACGGGGAGGGCGCAATGAGCAGTTCTTC
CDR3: CASRRGGRNEQFF

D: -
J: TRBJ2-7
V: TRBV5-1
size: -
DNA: TGCGCCAGCAGCCCCGGGAATTTCTACGAGCAGTACTTC
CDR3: CASSPGNFYEQYF

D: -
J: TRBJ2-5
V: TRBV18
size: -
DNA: TGTGCCAGCTCACCTGGAGTTGGGGGGTTTCAAGAGACCCAGTACTTC
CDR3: CASSPGVGGFQETQYF

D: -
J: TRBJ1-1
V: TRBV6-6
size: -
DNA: TGTGCCAGCACCCGACAGATACGATCTGAAGCTTTCTTT
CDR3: CASTRQIRSEAFF

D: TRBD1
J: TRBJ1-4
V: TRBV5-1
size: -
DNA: TGCGCCAGCAGCTTGACAGGGGTTCGCGAAAAACTGTTTTTT
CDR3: CASSLTGVREKLFF

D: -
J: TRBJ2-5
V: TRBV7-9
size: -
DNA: TGTGCCAGCAGCCTAACAGGGCACCAAGAGACCCAGTACTTC
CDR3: CASSLTGHQETQYF

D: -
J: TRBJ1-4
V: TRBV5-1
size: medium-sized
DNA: TGCGCCAGCAGCTTTGGCTCGGGGACTAATGAAAAACTGTTTTTT
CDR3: CASSFGSGTNEKLFF

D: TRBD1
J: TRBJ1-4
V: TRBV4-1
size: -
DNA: TGCGCCAGCAGTAGGATCCTAACGACAGGGAAGAATGAAAAACTGTTTTTT
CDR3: CASSRILTTGKNEKLFF

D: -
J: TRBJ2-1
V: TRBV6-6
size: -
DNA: TGTGCCAGCACCCGAGTCGAAGTGGGAAGGAATGAGCAGTTCTTC
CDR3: CASTRVEVGRNEQFF

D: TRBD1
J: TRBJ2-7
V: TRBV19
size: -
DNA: TGTGCCAGTAGTATGGACAGGGGATCCTACGAGCAGTACTTC
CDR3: CASSMDRGSYEQYF

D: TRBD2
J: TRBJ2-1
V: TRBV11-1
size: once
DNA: TGTGCCAGCATGGGCACTAGCGGCTACAATGAGCAGTTCTTC
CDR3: CASMGTSGYNEQFF

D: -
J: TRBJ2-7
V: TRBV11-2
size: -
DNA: TGTGCCAGCAGCCCTTTCGGGGGGCCGGGGGAGCAGTACTTC
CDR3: CASSPFGGPGEQYF

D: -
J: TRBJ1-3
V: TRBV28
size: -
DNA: TGTGCCAGCAGTCTCCCCCTGGGAGAGAGTGGAAACACCATATATTTT
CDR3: CASSLPLGESGNTIYF

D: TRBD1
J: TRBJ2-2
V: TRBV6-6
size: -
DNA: TGTGCCAGCTATTTGGCGGGACAGGAGAACACCGGGGAGCTGTTTTTT
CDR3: CASYLAGQENTGELFF

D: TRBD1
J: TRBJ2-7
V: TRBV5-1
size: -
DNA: TGCGCCAGCAGCAAAACAGGGGCCCCCTACGAGCAGTACTTC
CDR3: CASSKTGAPYEQYF

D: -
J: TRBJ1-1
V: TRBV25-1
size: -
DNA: TGTGCCAGCAGTTTTGGGACGGGATTGGGAGCTTTCTTT
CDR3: CASSFGTGLGAFF

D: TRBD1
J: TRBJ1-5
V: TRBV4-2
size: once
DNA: TGTGCCAGCAGCCAAGATGCAGGGGGGGGTAGCAATCAGCCCCAGCATTTT
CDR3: CASSQDAGGGSNQPQHF

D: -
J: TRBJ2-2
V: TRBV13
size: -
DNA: TGTGCCAGCAGCTTAACGGTGAACACCGGGGAGCTGTTTTTT
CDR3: CASSLTVNTGELFF

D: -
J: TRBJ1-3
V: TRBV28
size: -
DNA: TGTGCCAGCAGTCTGACCTCTGGAAACACCATATATTTT
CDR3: CASSLTSGNTIYF

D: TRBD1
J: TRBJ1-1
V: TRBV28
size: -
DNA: TGTGCCAGCAATACAGGGGGCGTCACTGAAGCTTTCTTT
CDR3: CASNTGGVTEAFF

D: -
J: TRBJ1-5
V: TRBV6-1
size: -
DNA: TGTGCCAGCAGTGGGGGGTTGAATCAGCCCCAGCATTTT
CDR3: CASSGGLNQPQHF

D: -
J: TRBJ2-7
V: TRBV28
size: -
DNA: TGTGCCAGCAGACTCAGGGGCCTCTACGAGCAGTACTTC
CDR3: CASRLRGLYEQYF

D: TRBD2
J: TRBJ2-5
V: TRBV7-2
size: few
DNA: TGTGCCAGCAGCTTGGCGGGGGGGCTCGAGACCCAGTACTTC
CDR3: CASSLAGGLETQYF

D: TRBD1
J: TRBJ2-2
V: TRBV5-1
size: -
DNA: TGCGCCAGCAGCTTACGGACAGGGCTGGAGACCGGGGAGCTGTTTTTT
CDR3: CASSLRTGLETGELFF